A single sample is the source of the 21 T cell receptor beta chains below, sequenced in a study of technical replicates of blood from four donors. Sequencing used immunoSEQ multiplex PCR; TCRdb keeps in-frame clones, though not all of them. The repertoire has approximately 81,000 clones, approximately 95% of them found once; the top ten carry roughly 0.37%. The sample was T cells isolated from PBMCs. These receptors were obtained from a human donor in good health.

This clone was detected only once. The chain recombines TRBV15 with TRBJ2-7; D remains unclear. This CDR3 has 14 amino acids. The germline V gene encodes CDR1 LNHNV and CDR2 YYDKDF (reference sequence). Deletions cut 0 bases from V and 0 bases from J, with 6 bases between. The CDR3: CATSRDQASYEQYF. CDR3 coding DNA: TGTGCCACCAGCAGAGATCAGGCCTCCTACGAGCAGTACTTC.

V gene TRBV29-1 combines with J gene TRBJ2-5; 7 bases line up with TRBD2. Gene TRBJ2-7 matches the end of the DNA better, so the J call may be wrong. Per germline, CDR1 SQVTM and CDR2 ANQGSEA. This CDR3 has 13 residues. Written as DNA, the CDR3 is TGCAGCGTTGAAGGCGGGGGAGGATACGAGCAGTACTTC. It translates to CSVEGGGGYEQYF.

The chain links TRBV5-1 to TRBJ2-2, with 8 bases identical to TRBD2. The V gene's germline CDR1 is SGHRS and CDR2 YFSETQ. Unmatched junction bases numbered 2, after V lost 3 bases and J lost 1 base. The CDR3 runs to 15 residues. DNA for the CDR3: TGCGCCAGCAGCTACGGGGGGGGGAACACCGGGGAGCTGTTTTTT. Its protein product is CASSYGGGNTGELFF.

This clone has more than one count but fewer than ten. The chain uses TRBV18 and TRBJ2-2, with TRBD2 as a possible D gene (5 bases). Germline V gene sequence: CDR1 KGHSH, CDR2 LQKENI. Trimming pared 5 bases from V and 1 base from J, leaving 14 bases between. This CDR3 region has 16 residues. CDR3 DNA: TGTGCCAGCTCAGTACTCCGGGAATTGAACACCGGGGAGCTGTTTTTT. Its translation is CASSVLRELNTGELFF.

The chain is built from TRBV11-2 and TRBJ1-2, with D perhaps TRBD1 (5 bases). Germline V CDR1 and CDR2: SGHAT, FQNNGV. Trimming took 5 bases from V and 8 from J, leaving 18 bases between them. The CDR3 spans 14 residues. The CDR3 here is CASSQPGPGEGYTF. The CDR3 region has the DNA TGTGCCAGCAGCCAACCCGGGCCGGGGGAGGGCTACACCTTC.

The CDR3 reads CASSLLAPGGNGGELFF. In DNA form, the CDR3 reads TGTGCCAGCAGTTTACTAGCCCCCGGAGGGAACGGCGGGGAGCTGTTTTTT. This chain connects TRBV27 to TRBJ2-2; D perhaps matches TRBD2 (6 bases). Trimming shortened V by 2 bases and J by 7 bases, and 20 bases separated the two germline ends. CDR3 size: 17 residues. CDR1 is MNHEY and CDR2 is SMNVEV in the germline V gene (reference sequence).

To note about this clone: Germline and junction disagree at one end, which may indicate a read error. The chain uses TRBV7-7 and TRBJ1-3; 7 nucleotides line up with TRBD1. This CDR3 has 16 amino acids. Germline loops: CDR1 SSHAT, CDR2 FNYEAQ (reference sequence). In DNA form, the CDR3 reads TGTGCTAGCAGCTTTAGGGACAGAAACTCTGGAAACACCATATATTTT. This encodes CASSFRDRNSGNTIYF.

The chain uses TRBV5-5 and TRBJ2-3; 8 nucleotides line up with TRBD2. CDR1 is SGHKS, CDR2 YYEKEE, per germline (reference sequence). This CDR3 is 15 amino acids long. V trimming: 0 bases; J trimming: 5 bases; junction bases outside the gene matches: 5. The CDR3 loop is CASSLGAGAIDTQYF. In nucleotides, the CDR3 is TGTGCCAGCAGCTTGGGAGCGGGAGCTATAGATACGCAGTATTTT. Based on the CDR3 plus reference TRBV5-5 and TRBJ2-3, the full variable domain is DAGVTQSPTHLIKTRGQQVTLRCSPISGHKSVSWYQQVLGQGPQFIFQYYEKEERGRGNFPDRFSARQFPNYSSELNVNALLLGDSALYLCASSLGAGAIDTQYFGPGTRLTVL.

The chain combines TRBV29-1 with TRBJ2-3; 7 bases match TRBD2. The CDR3 length is 14 residues. V was pared by 6 bases and J by 1 base, with 7 bases of the junction left unmatched. Per germline, CDR1 SQVTM and CDR2 ANQGSEA. The CDR3 here is CSVDGGEGTDTQYF. In DNA, the CDR3 is TGCAGCGTCGATGGGGGGGAGGGCACAGATACGCAGTATTTT.

The chain uses TRBV6-6 and TRBJ1-1; TRBD1 matches 7 bases. The CDR3 is made up of 13 amino acids. V dropped 5 bases and J dropped 6; count of bases not matched to a gene: 6. The germline CDR1 and CDR2 sequences are MNHNY and SVGAGI (reference sequence). The CDR3 loop is CASSRGQDAEAFF. For the CDR3, the DNA is TGTGCCAGCAGTAGAGGACAGGACGCTGAAGCTTTCTTT.

This clone was detected only once. V and J are TRBV7-9 and TRBJ1-4, with TRBD1 matching over 10 bases. The CDR3 runs 14 residues. After removal of 5 bases from V and 6 bases from J, the junction contained 3 bases not matched to a gene. Germline CDR1 is SEHNR and CDR2 is FQNEAQ (reference sequence). The CDR3 reads CASSDRGQDEKLFF. The CDR3 DNA follows: TGTGCCAGCAGCGACAGGGGGCAGGATGAAAAACTGTTTTTT.

The rearrangement links TRBV7-3 to TRBJ2-3, with D perhaps TRBD2 (6 bases). V shed 5 bases and J shed 4 bases, with 10 bases lying between them. The CDR3 extends over 13 amino acids. CDR1 and CDR2 from the germline V gene are SGHTA and FQGTGA. The CDR3 region has the DNA TGTGCCAGCAGCCCTGGGACTGCAGATACGCAGTATTTT. This encodes CASSPGTADTQYF.

The chain combines TRBV11-3 with TRBJ2-2, with D possibly matching TRBD2 (6 bases). The CDR3 has 14 residues. The V gene's germline CDR1 is SGHNT and CDR2 YENEEA. The V end was cut by 5 bases, the J end by 5 bases, with 12 bases between. Here the CDR3 reads CASSPRLGTGELFF. The CDR3 DNA sequence: TGTGCCAGCAGCCCCCGACTAGGGACCGGGGAGCTGTTTTTT.

The chain has TRBV5-4 and TRBJ1-4; tentative D call: TRBD1 (6 bases). The CDR3 is made up of 14 amino acids. Germline CDR1 is SGHNT and CDR2 is YYREEE (reference sequence). Trimming took off 4 bases at V and 4 bases at J, with 11 bases between the two ends. The CDR3 here is CASSRGGDNEKLFF. The CDR3, as DNA: TGTGCCAGCAGCAGAGGGGGGGATAATGAAAAACTGTTTTTT.

V gene TRBV4-2 combines with J gene TRBJ2-7; 8 nucleotides align to TRBD2. The length of the CDR3 is 14 residues. Germline values: CDR1 LGHNA, CDR2 YNFKEQ. The V segment lost 2 bases and the J segment 2 bases; nucleotides outside the gene matches: 2. CDR3 nucleotides: TGTGCCAGCAGCCAAACTAGCGGAGCCTACGAGCAGTACTTC. This encodes CASSQTSGAYEQYF.

The V call is TRBV4-1, the J call TRBJ1-2, with no clear D. In germline, CDR1 is MGHRA, CDR2 YSYEKL. V dropped 0 bases and J dropped 4 bases, with 12 bases sitting between them. This CDR3 is 15 amino acids long. The CDR3 protein is CASSQDWGEIYGYTF. The CDR3 coding sequence is TGCGCCAGCAGCCAAGATTGGGGAGAGATCTATGGCTACACCTTC.

This clone was recorded only once. The rearrangement joins TRBV11-3 to TRBJ1-4; 8 nucleotides line up with TRBD1. Germline-derived CDR1 and CDR2 are SGHNT and YENEEA. Trimming took 4 bases from V and 8 from J; bases not matched to a gene: 9. CDR3 length equals 15 residues. The CDR3 bases are TGTGCCAGCAGCTCGCGACAGGGGATTTCGGAAAAACTGTTTTTT. As protein: CASSSRQGISEKLFF.

J is TRBJ1-4 and V is TRBV10-3; 8 positions match TRBD1. Germline V CDR1 and CDR2: ENHRY, SYGVKD. The trim removed 6 bases at V and 8 bases at J, leaving 5 bases unmatched. The CDR3 runs to 13 residues. The CDR3 is CAIRLDREEKLFF. In DNA form, the CDR3 reads TGTGCCATCAGGTTGGACAGGGAAGAAAAACTGTTTTTT.

The CDR3 DNA reads as TGTGCCAGCAGCTTGGTTAGCTATGGCTACACCTTC. It is translated as CASSLVSYGYTF. J is TRBJ1-2 and V is TRBV5-6; unclear D gene. In germline, CDR1 is SGHDT, CDR2 YYEEEE. The CDR3 length is 12 residues. Trimming took 0 bases from V and 4 from J, leaving 4 bases between them.

This clone occurred once. The chain couples TRBV7-9 to TRBJ2-5; D ambiguous. Trimming took 1 base from V and 1 from J, leaving 10 bases between them. Germline CDR1 is SEHNR and CDR2 is FQNEAQ (reference sequence). The CDR3 has 15 residues. The CDR3 bases are TGTGCCAGCAGCTTAGTAGATGTACCCCAAGAGACCCAGTACTTC. It yields the protein CASSLVDVPQETQYF.

The rearrangement links TRBV6-1 to TRBJ1-4, with TRBD1 matching 9 bases. This CDR3 is built from 18 residues. The germline gives CDR1 MNHNS, CDR2 SASEGT. V lost 1 base and J lost 4; bases outside the gene matches: 10. In DNA form, the CDR3 reads TGTGCCAGCAGTGAAGTATACCGGGGGACAGGGAATAATGAAAAACTGTTTTTT. Translation: CASSEVYRGTGNNEKLFF.